The 8 T cell receptor beta chains given below trace back to one sample, sequenced in a study of long-term antiretroviral therapy in people with HIV (dated 2022 in TCRdb). The immunoSEQ hsTCRB v3.0 assay was used at survey level resolution to sequence the TRB variable region. Held by TCRdb, this immuneACCESS table contains in-frame sequences only and omits some clones. Under half of the omission traces to an unresolved V gene where checked; the cause of the rest is unknown. Within this sample are 35,000 to 45,000 clones, with roughly 93% of them counted one time only. The top ten clonotypes cover 3.6% of the sample. The sequences come from unsorted PBMCs, collected 4.1 years after starting antiretroviral therapy. The source is a woman in her 50s with HIV.

The gene calls are TRBV5-5 and TRBJ2-5; no firm D call. Trimming took 6 bases from V and 5 from J, leaving 17 bases between them. The CDR3 is made up of 14 amino acids. In germline, CDR1 is SGHKS, CDR2 YYEKEE (reference sequence). This CDR3 reads CASTALGGAETQYF. In DNA form, the CDR3 reads TGTGCCAGCACCGCATTGGGTGGCGCGGAGACCCAGTACTTC.

A few counts support this clone. This sequence joins TRBV2 and TRBJ2-3; 8 bases fit TRBD2. Germline CDR1 and CDR2: SNHLY and FYNNEI. The CDR3 contains 16 residues. V was pared by 7 bases and J by 4 bases, with 13 bases of the junction left unmatched. The CDR3 region has the DNA TGTGCCAGCATCCATGGGCCAGCGGGGGCCCCAGATACGCAGTATTTT. Protein sequence: CASIHGPAGAPDTQYF. Complete variable domain (other parts from reference TRBV2 and TRBJ2-3): EPEVTQTPSHQVTQMGQEVILRCVPISNHLYFYWYRQILGQKVEFLVSFYNNEISEKSEIFDDQFSVERPDGSNFTLKIRSTKLEDSAMYFCASIHGPAGAPDTQYFGPGTRLTVL.

CDR3 in amino acids: CSSFGQGTTDTQYF. The CDR3 nucleotides are TGCAGCTCTTTTGGACAGGGGACCACAGATACGCAGTATTTT. The chain employs TRBV29-1 and TRBJ2-3; 9 positions agree with TRBD1. V shed 8 bases, J shed 2 bases, and the junction held 8 bases outside the gene matches. CDR1 SQVTM and CDR2 ANQGSEA come from the germline V gene. This CDR3 comprises 14 residues.

This chain connects TRBV30 to TRBJ1-2; D not certain. Germline V gene lookup returns CDR1 GTSNPN and CDR2 SVGIG (reference sequence). CDR3 length equals 10 residues. V was cut by 3 bases and J by 5 bases, with 4 bases left in between. The CDR3 here is CAWRAYGYTF. CDR3 bases: TGTGCCTGGAGGGCATATGGCTACACCTTC.

This chain uses TRBV2 with TRBJ2-2; TRBD1 matches 7 bases. Germline V gene lookup returns CDR1 SNHLY and CDR2 FYNNEI. CDR3 length: 16 amino acids. Germline trimming cut 4 bases from V and 2 bases from J; bases unmatched to any gene: 7. CDR3 region: CASSVTGTANTGELFF. The CDR3 coding sequence is TGTGCCAGCAGTGTCACCGGGACAGCCAACACCGGGGAGCTGTTTTTT.

This clone was observed a handful of times. This sequence joins TRBV7-3 and TRBJ2-7; D ambiguous. The CDR3 has 14 residues. CDR1 is SGHTA and CDR2 is FQGTGA in the germline V gene. V shed 5 bases and J shed 3 bases, with 14 bases lying between them. The CDR3 DNA sequence: TGTGCCAGCAGCCCCGCGCCCCTGAGCTACGAGCAGTACTTC. Amino acid sequence: CASSPAPLSYEQYF. The full variable domain, in which reference TRBV7-3 and TRBJ2-7 provide the parts outside the CDR3, is GAGVSQTPSNKVTEKGKYVELRCDPISGHTALYWYRQSLGQGPEFLIYFQGTGAADDSGLPNDRFFAVRPEGSVSTLKIQRTERGDSAVYLCASSPAPLSYEQYFGPGTRLTVT.

The chain employs TRBV2 and TRBJ1-4; D ambiguous. CDR1 is SNHLY and CDR2 is FYNNEI in the germline V gene. V lost 0 bases and J lost 4, with 9 bases in between. The CDR3 covers 15 residues. CDR3: CASSEARQINEKLFF. As DNA, the CDR3 is TGTGCCAGCAGTGAAGCAAGGCAGATTAATGAAAAACTGTTTTTT.

The chain is built from TRBV18 and TRBJ2-1; D remains unclear. Trimming shortened V by 2 bases and J by 7 bases, and 6 bases separated the two germline ends. The CDR3 runs 12 residues. From germline, CDR1 is KGHSH and CDR2 LQKENI. CDR3: CASSPGDNEQFF. CDR3 nucleotides: TGTGCCAGCTCACCAGGGGATAATGAGCAGTTCTTC. Drawing the rest from reference TRBV18 and TRBJ2-1, the complete variable domain is NAGVMQNPRHLVRRRGQEARLRCSPMKGHSHVYWYRQLPEEGLKFMVYLQKENIIDESGMPKERFSAEFPKEGPSILRIQQVVRGDSAAYFCASSPGDNEQFFGPGTRLTVL.